Listed below are T cell receptor beta chains from one sample, sequenced in a study of vaccination effects on CD4 cells after COVID-19. No antigen has been identified for these receptors. Profiled with immunoSEQ multiplex PCR; TCRdb holds only in-frame clones, not every one. The data contain more than 20,000 clones, roughly 70% of them singletons. Here the sequenced sample was CD4+ T cells from PBMCs cultured with SARS-CoV-2 spike peptides, taken before COVID-19 vaccination. These receptors originate from a human donor who received a COVID-19 vaccine. CDR3s leave out the opening cysteine and the closing phenylalanine or tryptophan.

cdr3_aa j_call v_call
ASSLGSYNEKLF TRBJ1-4 TRBV19
ASRDTRTSGNNEQF TRBJ2-1 TRBV10-1
ASSYQHQETQY TRBJ2-5 TRBV27
ASSESSFREKLF TRBJ1-4 TRBV10-1
ASLLAGEDTQY TRBJ2-3 TRBV5-1
ASSPPIIDSPASYNEQF TRBJ2-1 TRBV18
ASIYGGNTIY TRBJ1-3 TRBV6-5
AISERTGGRDEQY TRBJ2-7 TRBV10-3
ASSPPYKETQY TRBJ2-5 TRBV18
AWKGTSSSYNSPLH TRBJ1-6 TRBV30
ASSVDGGDGYT TRBJ1-2 TRBV9
ASSAERGGTEAF TRBJ1-1 TRBV6-4
ASSPAPSGRAEEQF TRBJ2-1 TRBV7-6
ASSFFSLGREASTQY TRBJ2-3 TRBV7-2
ASSQDQGTRTEAF TRBJ1-1 TRBV3-1/TRBV3-2
ASGTGQAINYGYT TRBJ1-2 TRBV5-1
ASSLGGTGSTAYGYT TRBJ1-2 TRBV5-1
ASSLYYRPGTEAF TRBJ1-1 TRBV5-6
ASSTGSVASGNTIY TRBJ1-3 TRBV19
ASSSSSGEGYT TRBJ1-2 TRBV11-2